This TCR beta chain emerged from a study of T cells in Graves' hyperthyroidism and ophthalmopathy. Across the study: Any treatment followed the collection of peripheral blood at initial diagnosis.

Trimming left V 3 bases short and J 2 bases short, with 11 bases between. Germline V lookup: CDR1 MDHEN, CDR2 SYDVKM. This CDR3 comprises 14 residues. This clonotype appeared many times. The antigen is not known. RNA transcripts yielded amplified TCR beta CDR3 regions. The TCR CDR3 was amplified in a first-round RT-PCR using the HTBI primer set. TCRdb re-called the multiplex PCR reads through MiXCR, storing one row per CDR3 protein. The sample holds around 600,000 distinct CDR3 sequences, roughly 14% seen once. PBMCs were sourced from approximately 9.3 ml fresh peripheral blood. Findings of the study overall: Ophthalmopathy was separated from stable hyperthyroidism by a 13 V-J model.

The sequence was collected from a woman aged 45-65 years with Graves' ophthalmopathy. Input material: blood. The chain couples TRBV28 to TRBJ2-7, with unresolved D. CDR3 in amino acids: CASSFARFAYEQYF. CDR3 DNA: TGTGCCAGCAGTTTCGCGAGATTCGCCTACGAGCAGTACTTC.